This T cell receptor (beta chain) was recovered during a study of cytomegalovirus exposure and HLA in healthy donors. Germline CDR1 and CDR2: MNHEY and SMNVEV (reference sequence). The CDR3 totals 15 residues. With V trimmed by 5 bases and J by 5 bases, 5 bases remained unmatched. 13 Jbeta primers and 60 Vbeta primers were used for the PCR. This table comes from immunoSEQ multiplex PCR, and its TCRdb copy is limited to in-frame clones, with some not included. The sample lists approximately 120,000 clones, roughly 72% occurring once. Sequenced input: PBMCs. V is TRBV27 and J is TRBJ2-1; 11 bases agree with TRBD2. The receptor was isolated from a middle-aged man in good health and CMV-seropositive. The CDR3 bases are TGTGCCAGCAGTGTTCTAGCGGGAGGAAACAATGAGCAGTTCTTC. Translation gives CASSVLAGGNNEQFF.